This TCR beta chain stems from a study of T cells in Graves' hyperthyroidism and ophthalmopathy. With 5 bases removed from V and 0 bases from J, the gap between germline ends came to 13 bases. CDR1 is SGHVS, CDR2 FQNEAQ, per germline. The CDR3 is 15 residues long. This clonotype was picked up many times. Researchers took RNA transcripts and amplified the TCR beta CDR3 regions from them. The HTBI set primed first-round TCR CDR3 RT-PCR. TCRdb re-called the multiplex PCR reads with MiXCR, one entry per CDR3 protein. The sample lists about 350,000 distinct CDR3 sequences, roughly 18% seen once, with 15% to 17% in the top ten. Enrolled ophthalmopathy patients presented with a Clinical Activity Score of at least 3, a NOSPECS grade of at least 4, and disease duration under 3 months. Each diagnosis drew on symptoms, thyroxine, TRAb, thyroid ultrasound and orbital computed tomography findings.

The specimen sequenced was blood. This receptor was taken from a woman in her thirties or forties with Graves' ophthalmopathy. This rearrangement joins TRBV7-8 to TRBJ2-5, with a weak D call TRBD2 (6 bases). CDR3 in amino acids: CASSPRSGNQETQYF. In DNA, the CDR3 is TGTGCCAGCAGCCCACGTAGCGGAAACCAAGAGACCCAGTACTTC.